This T cell receptor beta chain appears in the sequencing data of a study of T cell repertoires in cytomegalovirus infection (dated by TCRdb to 2018 to 2020). Describing the broader study: Donor HLA type was relevant to the analysis, as public TCR beta signatures indicated carriage of CMV infection together with the matching HLA type.

Study-level results and caveats: In both this cohort and an independent cohort of more than 350 donors, the cumulative frequency of public TCR beta family members distinguished carriers of CMV infection plus the relevant HLA type. The ex vivo response was dominated by HLA-C-restricted CMV-specific TCR beta clonotypes, and the single most frequent clonotype in two of eight donors was supplied by these HLA-C-restricted clonotypes.

Sequencer: Illumina HiSeq 1500. Through fastp at Q25 and MiXCR, TCRdb rebuilt clones from the public reads, retaining in-frame beta chains. Records with the same CDR3 protein are collapsed into one entry carrying the most frequent genes and DNA. Across this sample there are roughly 310,000 distinct CDR3 sequences, with 17% seen only once. Of the sample, around 13% is held by the ten largest clones. This clonotype was counted many times. Its antigen is not yet known. Base qualities were left out, and no much larger clone turns up one base away. The sample comprised PBMCs. The clonotype was recovered from a human donor in good health (CMV status not recorded). Some clones in this sample may be carry-over from other donors' samples.

The DNA reads as follows: TGTGCCAGCAGTACGACCAGGGAGGGGTGGGGCTACACCTTC. The encoded protein is CASSTTREGWGYTF. The rearranged segments are TRBV28 and TRBJ1-2; D gene: possibly TRBD1, on 5 matching bases. From the cysteine up to the phenylalanine, the CDR3 has a length of 14 residues. CDR3 DNA only is kept here, 42 bases in frame from base 1. The germline V gene yields MDHEN for CDR1 and SYDVKM for CDR2. A distance of 18 bases separates the germline ends of V and J, which lose 5 bases and 8 bases respectively.